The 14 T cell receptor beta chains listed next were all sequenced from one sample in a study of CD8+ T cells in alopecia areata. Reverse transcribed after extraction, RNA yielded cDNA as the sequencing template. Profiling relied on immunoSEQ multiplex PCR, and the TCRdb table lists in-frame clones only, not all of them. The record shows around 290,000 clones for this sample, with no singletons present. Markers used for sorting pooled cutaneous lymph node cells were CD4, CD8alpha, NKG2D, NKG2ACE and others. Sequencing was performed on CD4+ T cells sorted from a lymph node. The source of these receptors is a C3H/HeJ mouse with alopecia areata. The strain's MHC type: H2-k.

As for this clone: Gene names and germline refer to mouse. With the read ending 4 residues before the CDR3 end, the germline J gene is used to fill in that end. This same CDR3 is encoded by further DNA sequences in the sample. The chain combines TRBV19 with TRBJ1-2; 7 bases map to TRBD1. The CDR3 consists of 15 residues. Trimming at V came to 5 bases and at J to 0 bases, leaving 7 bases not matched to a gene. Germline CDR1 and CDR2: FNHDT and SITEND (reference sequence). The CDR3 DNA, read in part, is TGTGCCAGCAGCCCCCGACAGGGTGCAAACTCC. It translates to CASSPRQGANS. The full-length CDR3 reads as CASSPRQGANSDYTF.

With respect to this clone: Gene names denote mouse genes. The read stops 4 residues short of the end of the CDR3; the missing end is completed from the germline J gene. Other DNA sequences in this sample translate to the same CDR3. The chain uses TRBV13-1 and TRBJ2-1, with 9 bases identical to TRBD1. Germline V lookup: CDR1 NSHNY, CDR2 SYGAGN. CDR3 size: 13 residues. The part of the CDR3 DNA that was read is TGTGCCAGCAGTGGGGACAGGGTGGCT. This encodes CASSGDRVA. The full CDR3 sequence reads CASSGDRVAEQFF.

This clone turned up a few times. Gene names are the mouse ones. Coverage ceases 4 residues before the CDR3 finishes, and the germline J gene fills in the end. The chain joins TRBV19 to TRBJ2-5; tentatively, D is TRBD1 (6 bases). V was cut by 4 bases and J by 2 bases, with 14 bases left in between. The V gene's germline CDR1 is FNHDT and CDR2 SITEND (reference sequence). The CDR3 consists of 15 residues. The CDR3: CASSPYRDGQDTQYF. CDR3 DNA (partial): TGTGCCAGCAGTCCCTACAGGGACGGCCAAGAC.

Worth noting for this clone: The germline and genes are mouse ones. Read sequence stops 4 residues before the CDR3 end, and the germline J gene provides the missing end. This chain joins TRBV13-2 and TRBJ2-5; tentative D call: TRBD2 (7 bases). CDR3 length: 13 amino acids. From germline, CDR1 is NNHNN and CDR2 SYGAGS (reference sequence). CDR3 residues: CASGRGAQDTQYF. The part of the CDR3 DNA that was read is TGTGCCAGCGGGAGGGGGGCGCAGGAC.

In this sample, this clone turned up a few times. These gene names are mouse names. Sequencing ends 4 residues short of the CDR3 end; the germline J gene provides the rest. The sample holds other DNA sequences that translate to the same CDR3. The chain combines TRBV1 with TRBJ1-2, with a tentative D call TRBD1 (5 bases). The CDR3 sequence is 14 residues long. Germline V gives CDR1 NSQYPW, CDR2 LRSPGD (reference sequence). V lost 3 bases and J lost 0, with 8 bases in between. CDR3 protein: CTCSADSANSDYTF. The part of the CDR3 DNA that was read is TGCACCTGCAGTGCTGACAGTGCAAACTCC.

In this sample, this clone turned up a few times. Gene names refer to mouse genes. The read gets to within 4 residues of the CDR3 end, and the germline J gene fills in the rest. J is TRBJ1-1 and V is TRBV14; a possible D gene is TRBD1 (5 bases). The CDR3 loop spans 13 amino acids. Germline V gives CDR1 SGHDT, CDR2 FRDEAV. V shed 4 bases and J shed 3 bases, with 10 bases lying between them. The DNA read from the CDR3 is TGTGCCAGCAGTCCAGGGATAGACACA. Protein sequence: CASSPGIDT. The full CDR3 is CASSPGIDTEVFF.

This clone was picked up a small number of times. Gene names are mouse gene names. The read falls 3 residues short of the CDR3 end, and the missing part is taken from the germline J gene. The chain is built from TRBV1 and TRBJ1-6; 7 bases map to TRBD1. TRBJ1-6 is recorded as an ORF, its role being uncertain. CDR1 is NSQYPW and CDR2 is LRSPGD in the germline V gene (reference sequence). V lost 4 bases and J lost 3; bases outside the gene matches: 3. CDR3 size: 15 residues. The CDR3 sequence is CTCSGWDSYNSPLYF. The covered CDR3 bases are TGCACCTGCAGTGGATGGGACAGCTATAATTCGCCC.

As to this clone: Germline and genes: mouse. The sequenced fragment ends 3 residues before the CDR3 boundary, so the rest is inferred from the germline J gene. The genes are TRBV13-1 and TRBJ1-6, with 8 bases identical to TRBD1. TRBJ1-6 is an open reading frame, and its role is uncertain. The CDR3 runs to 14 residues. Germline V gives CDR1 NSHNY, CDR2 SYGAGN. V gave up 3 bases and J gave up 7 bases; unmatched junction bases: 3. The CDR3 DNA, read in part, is TGTGCCAGCAGTGTGACAGGGGAGAATTCGCCC. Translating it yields CASSVTGENSP. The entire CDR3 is CASSVTGENSPLYF.

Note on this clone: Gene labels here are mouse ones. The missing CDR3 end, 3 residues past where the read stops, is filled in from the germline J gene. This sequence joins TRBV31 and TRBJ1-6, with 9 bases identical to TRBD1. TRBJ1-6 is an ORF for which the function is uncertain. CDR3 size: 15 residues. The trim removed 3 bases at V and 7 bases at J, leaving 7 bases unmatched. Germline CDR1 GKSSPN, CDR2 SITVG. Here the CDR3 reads CAWSPLGQGNSPLYF. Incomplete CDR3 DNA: TGTGCCTGGAGCCCCTTGGGACAGGGCAATTCGCCC.

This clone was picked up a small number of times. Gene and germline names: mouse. Partial CDR3 DNA: TGCACCTGCAGTGCAGGGGACACCCAA. Protein sequence: CTCSAGDTQ. The CDR3 reads in full as CTCSAGDTQEVFF. The chain is built from TRBV1 and TRBJ1-1; D is possibly TRBD1 (6 bases). The missing CDR3 end, 4 residues past where the read stops, is filled in from the germline J gene. The germline V gene has CDR1 NSQYPW and CDR2 LRSPGD (reference sequence). CDR3 length: 13 amino acids.

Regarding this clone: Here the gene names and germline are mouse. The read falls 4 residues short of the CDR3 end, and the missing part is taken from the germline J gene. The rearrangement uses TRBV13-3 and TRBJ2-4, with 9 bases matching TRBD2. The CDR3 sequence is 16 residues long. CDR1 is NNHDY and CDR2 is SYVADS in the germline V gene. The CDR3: CASSERAWGGVNTLYF. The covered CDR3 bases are TGTGCCAGCAGTGAGAGGGCCTGGGGGGGAGTGAAC. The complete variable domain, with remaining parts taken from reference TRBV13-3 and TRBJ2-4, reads EAAVTQSPRSKVAVTGGKVTLSCHQTNNHDYMYWYRQDTGHGLRLIHYSYVADSTEKGDIPDGYKASRPSQENFSLILELASLSQTAVYFCASSERAWGGVNTLYFGAGTRLSVL.

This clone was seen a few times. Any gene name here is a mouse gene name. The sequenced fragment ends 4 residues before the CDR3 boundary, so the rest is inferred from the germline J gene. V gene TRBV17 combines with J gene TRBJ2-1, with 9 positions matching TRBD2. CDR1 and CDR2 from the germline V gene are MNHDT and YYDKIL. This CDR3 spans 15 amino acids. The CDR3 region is CASSRDYWGEAEQFF. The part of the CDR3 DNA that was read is TGTGCTAGCAGTAGAGATTACTGGGGGGAGGCT.

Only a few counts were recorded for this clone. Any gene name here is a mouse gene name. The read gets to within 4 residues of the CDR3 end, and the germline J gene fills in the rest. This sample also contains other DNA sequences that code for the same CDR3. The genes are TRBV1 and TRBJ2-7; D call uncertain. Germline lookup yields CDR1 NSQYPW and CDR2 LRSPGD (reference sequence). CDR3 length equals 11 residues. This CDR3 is CTCSAQNEQYF. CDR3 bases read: TGCACCTGCAGTGCTCAGAAT.

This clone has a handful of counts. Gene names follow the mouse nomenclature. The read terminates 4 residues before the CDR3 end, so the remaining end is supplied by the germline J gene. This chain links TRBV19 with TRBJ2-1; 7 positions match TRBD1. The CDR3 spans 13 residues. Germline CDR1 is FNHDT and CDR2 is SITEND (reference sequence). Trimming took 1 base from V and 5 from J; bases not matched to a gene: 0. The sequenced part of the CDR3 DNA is TGTGCCAGCAGTATAACAGGGGATGCT. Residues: CASSITGDA. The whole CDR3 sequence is CASSITGDAEQFF.